The clone carrying this T cell receptor (beta chain) was observed once. Per the original data handling: Amplifying reference gene primers gave estimates of nucleated cell counts. The protocol was immunoSEQ multiplex PCR, while the TCRdb copy is restricted to in-frame clones and leaves out a portion. V and J calls and clone size are those listed in that table; D and trimming were worked out from the DNA. This sample yields 390,000 or so clones, of which around 90% are seen a single time; 6% to 7.5% belongs to the top ten. The data are from a study of blood T cell repertoires in COVID-19. Background on the study: COVID-19 samples collected from the United States, Italy and Spain covered acute and convalescent phases. The cDNA or gDNA used as material had been derived from T cells, B-cell-depleted T cells, or PBMCs.

The V segment lost 3 bases and the J segment 4 bases; nucleotides outside the gene matches: 4. Germline CDR1 is SGHRS and CDR2 is YFSETQ. CDR3 length: 14 residues. Input material: peripheral blood. The source is a man aged 18 to 29 with active or convalescent COVID-19. The chain combines TRBV5-1 with TRBJ1-1, with 9 bases fitting TRBD1. The chain's CDR3 is CASSSTGQGTEAFF. The CDR3 DNA reads TGCGCCAGCAGCTCCACGGGACAGGGCACTGAAGCTTTCTTT.